These 7 T cell receptor beta chains came from one sample sequenced in a study of T cell repertoires in cytomegalovirus infection (dated by TCRdb to about 2019). Reads for this sample came from an Illumina HiSeq 1500. TCRdb handled the public reads itself, with Q25 trimming in fastp and clone calling in MiXCR, and kept productive beta chains. Each record represents a unique CDR3 protein, reported with the most common genes and DNA among its rows. The sample table shows around 340,000 distinct CDR3 sequences, and around 29% are seen once. The top ten hold around 19% of the sample. Per the publication, the treatment or condition label means: in vitro stimulation with specific CMV peptide epitopes to enrich CMV-specific T cells. No cognate antigen is known for these TCRs. Sequenced here: cultured PBMCs, sampled from culture after CMV antigen stimulation. All receptors derive from a human donor in good health (CMV status not recorded). Some clones in this sample may be carry-over from other donors' samples.

A single count supports this clonotype. This chain uses TRBV4-2 with TRBJ1-1; D remains ambiguous. Per the germline V gene, CDR1 is LGHNA and CDR2 is YNFKEQ. The CDR3 sequence is 17 residues long. V shed 0 bases and J shed 1 base, with 15 bases lying between them. The CDR3 is CASSQDLRAIGNTEAFF. The DNA for the CDR3 is TGTGCCAGCAGCCAAGATCTGCGGGCGATCGGGAACACTGAAGCTTTCTTT.

A single count supports this clonotype. The gene calls are TRBV7-9 and TRBJ2-5, with unresolved D. Germline lookup yields CDR1 SEHNR and CDR2 FQNEAQ (reference sequence). The CDR3 contains 12 residues. V was cut by 3 bases and J by 3 bases, with 5 bases left in between. The CDR3 DNA sequence: TGTGCCAGCAGCTTGAACAAAGAGACCCAGTACTTC. As protein: CASSLNKETQYF.

The sample holds a few counts of this clonotype. The chain carries TRBV27 and TRBJ1-1, with a possible D match to TRBD1 (5 bases). Germline V gene data show CDR1 as MNHEY and CDR2 as SMNVEV (reference sequence). Trimming pared 8 bases from V and 4 bases from J, leaving 14 bases between. This CDR3 region has 13 residues. The CDR3: CASRAGRGTEAFF. In DNA form, the CDR3 reads TGTGCCAGCCGGGCAGGGAGAGGCACTGAAGCTTTCTTT.

J is TRBJ2-3 and V is TRBV12-3 or TRBV12-4; D not certain. The CDR3 is 14 amino acids. The V end was cut by 2 bases, the J end by 1 base, with 7 bases between. The CDR3 DNA is TGTGCCAGCAGTTTAAGGGCCGGCACAGATACGCAGTATTTT. Amino acid sequence: CASSLRAGTDTQYF.

This clonotype was found a few times. J is TRBJ2-2 and V is TRBV7-2, with TRBD2 as a possible D gene (5 bases). The CDR3 consists of 14 residues. Trimming left V 2 bases short and J 6 bases short, with 10 bases between. Germline CDR1 SGHTA, CDR2 FQGNSA. The CDR3 DNA reads TGTGCCAGCAGCTTATTGATTAGCGCCGGGGAGCTGTTTTTT. This codes for CASSLLISAGELFF. The complete variable domain, with remaining parts taken from reference TRBV7-2 and TRBJ2-2, reads GAGVSQSPSNKVTEKGKDVELRCDPISGHTALYWYRQSLGQGLEFLIYFQGNSAPDKSGLPSDRFSAERTGGSVSTLTIQRTQQEDSAVYLCASSLLISAGELFFGEGSRLTVL.

The rearrangement uses TRBV6-1 and TRBJ2-7, with D possibly TRBD2 on 6 matching bases. Between the trimmed V and J ends, which lost 6 bases and 5 bases, there was a span of 20 bases. CDR1 MNHNS and CDR2 SASEGT come from the germline V gene. The CDR3 covers 15 residues. The CDR3 DNA is TGTGCCAGCAGAGACCGGGACGGGAGACTTAACGAGCAGTACTTC. Translated: CASRDRDGRLNEQYF.

This clonotype was detected a few times. The chain recombines TRBV7-6 with TRBJ2-2; TRBD2 aligns across 13 bases. Germline assignment: CDR1 SGHVS and CDR2 FNYEAQ. The CDR3 consists of 15 residues. V dropped 10 bases and J dropped 4; count of bases not matched to a gene: 6. CDR3 nucleotides: TGTGCCACCCGGACTAGCGGGGGCCTCACCGGGGAGCTGTTTTTT. This codes for CATRTSGGLTGELFF.